The source of this TCR beta chain is a study of T cells in Graves' hyperthyroidism and ophthalmopathy. Study-wide points: Ophthalmopathy could be told apart from stable hyperthyroidism with a 13 V-J model. Among thyroid clonotypes expanded above 0.001, most also appeared in blood.

Using RNA transcripts as the source, TCR beta CDR3 regions were amplified. HTBI primers were the set used in a first-round RT-PCR of the TCR CDR3. Each CDR3 protein gets one entry after TCRdb re-called the multiplex PCR reads with MiXCR. Here the sample spans over 650,000 distinct CDR3 sequences, nearly 45% being singletons. The diagnostic basis comprised clinical symptoms, serum thyroxine and TRAb, thyroid ultrasound and orbital computed tomography. With 3 bases clipped from V and 4 bases from J, the junction kept 8 bases outside the gene matches. The CDR3 sequence is 14 residues long. Germline values: CDR1 SQVTM, CDR2 ANQGSEA. Note on this clonotype: Antigen: not known.

The receptor was derived from an adult man with Graves' disease, either hyperthyroidism or ophthalmopathy (not recorded which). The sequenced material came from peripheral blood or thyroid tissue (not recorded which). This rearrangement joins TRBV29-1 to TRBJ1-2, with 7 bases identical to TRBD1. The CDR3 loop reads CSVEERPGGYGYTF. In nucleotides, the CDR3 is TGCAGCGTTGAGGAGAGGCCAGGGGGCTATGGCTACACCTTC. Filled out from reference TRBV29-1 and TRBJ1-2, the complete variable domain reads SAVISQKPSRDICQRGTSLTIQCQVDSQVTMMFWYRQQPGQSLTLIATANQGSEATYESGFVIDKFPISRPNLTFSTLTVSNMSPEDSSIYLCSVEERPGGYGYTFGSGTRLTVV.